The 24 T cell receptor beta chains presented below share a single source sample, sequenced in a study of OX40 agonist ivuxolimab in advanced cancers. Generated by immunoSEQ multiplex PCR, the TCRdb table keeps only in-frame clones and is missing some. The data hold over 10,000 clones, with about 78% observed a single time. This specimen consisted of CD4+ or CD8+ T cells sorted from blood, obtained in a trial of the OX40 agonist ivuxolimab. Every receptor here comes from an adult with an advanced solid tumor such as melanoma, head and neck, liver or kidney cancer.

The chain has TRBV30 and TRBJ2-2; D perhaps matches TRBD1 (5 bases). From germline, CDR1 is GTSNPN and CDR2 SVGIG (reference sequence). The CDR3 consists of 14 residues. The V end was cut by 0 bases, the J end by 5 bases, with 10 bases between. The CDR3 coding sequence is TGTGCCTGGAGTGTACAGGCGGAGACCGGGGAGCTGTTTTTT. Amino acids: CAWSVQAETGELFF.

The V call is TRBV10-2, the J call TRBJ2-2, with unresolved D. This CDR3 spans 14 amino acids. V shed 3 bases and J shed 3 bases, with 8 bases lying between them. Germline V gives CDR1 WSHSY, CDR2 SAAADI. DNA for the CDR3: TGCGCCAGCAGTGAATTTCAATACACCGGGGAGCTGTTTTTT. It encodes CASSEFQYTGELFF.

The chain has TRBV6-1 and TRBJ2-2; D might be TRBD2 (5 bases). CDR3 length: 16 residues. Per germline, CDR1 MNHNS and CDR2 SASEGT. Trimming removed 2 bases from V and 0 bases from J, with 10 bases in between. The DNA of the CDR3 is TGTGCCAGCAGTGAAAGGACTGTCGCGAACACCGGGGAGCTGTTTTTT. This encodes CASSERTVANTGELFF.

V usage is TRBV4-1 and J usage is TRBJ2-6; possibly TRBD1 or TRBD2 for D (5 bases each). CDR1 MGHRA and CDR2 YSYEKL come from the germline V gene. Trimming cost V 1 base and J 0 bases, with 13 bases left between them. This CDR3 spans 18 amino acids. CDR3 region: CASSQAGTASSGANVLTF. CDR3 in DNA: TGCGCCAGCAGCCAAGCGGGGACGGCGAGCTCTGGGGCCAACGTCCTGACTTTC.

With regard to this clone: A far bigger clonotype differs at one base, so this is likely a read error. V usage is TRBV27 and J usage is TRBJ2-7; tentative D call: TRBD1 (7 bases). V was pared by 6 bases and J by 5 bases, with 20 bases between. The CDR3 is made up of 15 amino acids. The germline V gene has CDR1 MNHEY and CDR2 SMNVEV (reference sequence). The CDR3 loop is CASSGGQGGRDEQYF. The DNA of the CDR3 is TGTGCCAGCAGCGGGGGTCAAGGGGGCAGGGACGAGCAGTACTTC.

By share, this clone ranks as medium-sized. The gene calls are TRBV4-2 and TRBJ2-2; 9 bases match TRBD2. From germline, CDR1 is LGHNA and CDR2 YNFKEQ. The CDR3 has 15 amino acids. V was clipped by 1 base and J by 3 bases; unmatched bases: 0. CDR3 nucleotide sequence: TGTGCCAGCAGCCAAGGGACTAGCGACACCGGGGAGCTGTTTTTT. Its protein product is CASSQGTSDTGELFF.

The rearrangement joins TRBV4-2 to TRBJ2-3; 10 bases align to TRBD1. Germline V lookup: CDR1 LGHNA, CDR2 YNFKEQ. The CDR3 is 16 residues long. Unmatched junction bases numbered 4, after V lost 0 bases and J lost 4 bases. CDR3 bases: TGTGCCAGCAGCCAAGATAGAGGACAGGGGGCAGATACGCAGTATTTT. Encoded protein: CASSQDRGQGADTQYF.

The chain employs TRBV11-2 and TRBJ2-5; maybe TRBD1 (6 bases). This CDR3 contains 16 residues. Trimming cost V 5 bases and J 2 bases, with 18 bases left between them. Germline V gene lookup returns CDR1 SGHAT and CDR2 FQNNGV. The CDR3 spells CASSPAKGVPQETQYF. Here the CDR3 DNA reads TGTGCCAGCAGCCCGGCCAAGGGGGTCCCTCAAGAGACCCAGTACTTC.

Relative to its sample, this clone is medium-sized. The V and J genes are TRBV5-4 and TRBJ2-5; 7 bases line up with TRBD2. After removal of 4 bases from V and 2 bases from J, the junction contained 8 bases not matched to a gene. The length of the CDR3 is 15 residues. From germline, CDR1 is SGHNT and CDR2 YYREEE (reference sequence). The CDR3: CASSAGDGGQETQYF. CDR3 bases: TGTGCCAGCAGCGCCGGAGACGGGGGGCAAGAGACCCAGTACTTC. Variable domain in full (rest from reference TRBV5-4 and TRBJ2-5): ETGVTQSPTHLIKTRGQQVTLRCSSQSGHNTVSWYQQALGQGPQFIFQYYREEENGRGNFPPRFSGLQFPNYSSELNVNALELDDSALYLCASSAGDGGQETQYFGPGTRLLVL.

The gene calls are TRBV19 and TRBJ1-1; D is unclear. From germline, CDR1 is LNHDA and CDR2 SQIVND (reference sequence). The CDR3 has 13 residues. The CDR3 sequence is CATRLRENTEAFF. For the CDR3, the DNA is TGTGCTACGAGATTACGGGAGAACACTGAAGCTTTCTTT.

This clone has a handful of counts. The chain combines TRBV6-1 with TRBJ2-3; 11 bases are shared with TRBD2. The CDR3 sequence is 15 residues long. Trimming removed 4 bases from V and 1 base from J; junction bases left unmatched: 1. Looked up from germline, CDR1 is MNHNS and CDR2 is SASEGT. The CDR3, as DNA: TGTGCCAGCAGTGTACTAGCGGGAGGCACAGATACGCAGTATTTT. Protein sequence: CASSVLAGGTDTQYF.

The chain recombines TRBV6-4 with TRBJ1-1, with 12 nucleotides matching TRBD1. This CDR3 is 14 amino acids long. V dropped 3 bases and J dropped 4; count of bases not matched to a gene: 0. CDR1 and CDR2 (germline): MRHNA, SNTAGT. The CDR3 loop is CASSEGQGATEAFF. CDR3 in DNA: TGTGCCAGCAGTGAGGGACAGGGGGCCACTGAAGCTTTCTTT.

CDR3 nucleotides: TGTGCCAGCAGCTTAGGCGACCTTAGCGAGCAGTACTTC. Amino acids: CASSLGDLSEQYF. The chain joins TRBV11-2 to TRBJ2-7; D remains unclear. Germline assignment: CDR1 SGHAT and CDR2 FQNNGV. This CDR3 is built from 13 residues. Deletions cut 1 base from V and 6 bases from J, with 10 bases between.

The chain recombines TRBV2 with TRBJ2-7; D is ambiguous. Germline V gene sequence: CDR1 SNHLY, CDR2 FYNNEI. This CDR3 comprises 13 residues. Trimming took 7 bases from V and 3 from J, leaving 13 bases between them. DNA of the CDR3: TGTGCCAGCATCTATCCCAGGAACTACGAGCAGTACTTC. Residues: CASIYPRNYEQYF. Filled out from reference TRBV2 and TRBJ2-7, the complete variable domain reads EPEVTQTPSHQVTQMGQEVILRCVPISNHLYFYWYRQILGQKVEFLVSFYNNEISEKSEIFDDQFSVERPDGSNFTLKIRSTKLEDSAMYFCASIYPRNYEQYFGPGTRLTVT.

V gene TRBV27 combines with J gene TRBJ1-2, with 11 bases that match TRBD1. The CDR3 is 17 amino acids. The V gene's germline CDR1 is MNHEY and CDR2 SMNVEV (reference sequence). Trimming at V came to 4 bases and at J to 7 bases, leaving 14 bases not matched to a gene. CDR3: CASSSYPSGQGAGGYTF. The CDR3 DNA follows: TGTGCCAGCAGTTCCTATCCGTCCGGACAGGGGGCGGGTGGCTACACCTTC.

The genes are TRBV13 and TRBJ2-5, with 12 bases identical to TRBD2. The assigned J gene may be wrong: the sequence end matches TRBJ2-7 better. CDR1 is PRHDT, CDR2 FYEKMQ, per germline (reference sequence). There are 16 residues in the CDR3. CDR3 protein: CASSLALAGGAYEQYF. The CDR3 coding sequence is TGTGCCAGCAGCTTAGCACTAGCGGGAGGAGCCTACGAGCAGTACTTC.

This sequence joins TRBV7-2 and TRBJ2-2; 8 nucleotides align to TRBD2. The CDR3 is made up of 18 amino acids. V was clipped by 2 bases and J by 4 bases; unmatched bases: 12. Per the germline V gene, CDR1 is SGHTA and CDR2 is FQGNSA. In DNA form, the CDR3 reads TGTGCCAGCAGCTTACAAGAAAGCGGGAGCGTCTTCACCGGGGAGCTGTTTTTT. The encoded protein is CASSLQESGSVFTGELFF.

On this clone: This clone may be a read error of a much larger clone one base away. The sample has other DNA sequences that encode this CDR3 too. The chain employs TRBV28 and TRBJ2-3; D is undetermined. Per the germline V gene, CDR1 is MDHEN and CDR2 is SYDVKM. This CDR3 spans 11 amino acids. CDR3 in amino acids: CASSFADTQYF. Here the CDR3 DNA reads TGTGCCAGTAGTTTTGCAGATACGCAGTATTTT.

The chain joins TRBV23-1 to TRBJ2-1, with 10 nucleotides matching TRBD1. TRBV23-1 is flagged as an ORF with uncertain function. V lost 5 bases and J lost 5; bases outside the gene matches: 18. The CDR3 sequence is 19 residues long. The chain's CDR3 is CASSAPGQGTVVPHNEQFF. DNA of the CDR3: TGCGCCAGCAGTGCCCCGGGACAGGGGACGGTGGTGCCCCACAATGAGCAGTTCTTC.

The gene calls are TRBV9 and TRBJ2-7; 8 bases fit TRBD2. The trim removed 4 bases at V and 3 bases at J, leaving 9 bases unmatched. From germline, CDR1 is SGDLS and CDR2 YYNGEE. The CDR3 extends over 15 amino acids. CDR3 loop: CASSSAPGTSYEQYF. The CDR3 bases are TGTGCCAGCAGCTCCGCCCCCGGGACTAGCTACGAGCAGTACTTC.

The V call is TRBV21-1, the J call TRBJ2-7; the table's D call TRBD2 went unverified against the DNA. TRBV21-1 is given as a pseudogene. There are 18 residues in the CDR3. CDR3 amino acids: CASSSAISGLMWIYEQYF. The DNA of the CDR3 is TGTGCCAGCAGCAGTGCTATCTCGGGACTGATGTGGATTTACGAGCAGTACTTC.

This clone was seen a few times. The gene calls are TRBV5-8 and TRBJ2-3, with D maybe TRBD2 (6 bases). The CDR3 runs 16 residues. Per the germline V gene, CDR1 is SGHTS and CDR2 is YDEGEE. V was shortened by 4 bases and J by 4 bases, with 19 bases between the two germline ends. The CDR3 nucleotides are TGTGCCAGCAGCCCGGTGGATAGCGGACGTCCAGATACGCAGTATTTT. It encodes CASSPVDSGRPDTQYF.

The J gene is TRBJ2-2, the V gene TRBV19, with D possibly being TRBD2 (6 bases). The length of the CDR3 is 15 residues. From germline, CDR1 is LNHDA and CDR2 SQIVND (reference sequence). V shed 1 base and J shed 10 bases, with 16 bases lying between them. In DNA form, the CDR3 reads TGTGCCAGTAGTATAGGGCGGGAACACCGAAAGGAGCTGTTTTTT. Amino acid sequence: CASSIGREHRKELFF.

This clone was detected a few times. The rearrangement uses TRBV6-5 and TRBJ1-1, with D possibly being TRBD1 (6 bases). This CDR3 is built from 14 residues. The V gene's germline CDR1 is MNHEY and CDR2 SVGAGI. Trimming pared 10 bases from V and 0 bases from J, leaving 15 bases between. CDR3 bases: TGTGCCACGGGCTCGAGGGACATGAACACTGAAGCTTTCTTT. Amino acids: CATGSRDMNTEAFF.